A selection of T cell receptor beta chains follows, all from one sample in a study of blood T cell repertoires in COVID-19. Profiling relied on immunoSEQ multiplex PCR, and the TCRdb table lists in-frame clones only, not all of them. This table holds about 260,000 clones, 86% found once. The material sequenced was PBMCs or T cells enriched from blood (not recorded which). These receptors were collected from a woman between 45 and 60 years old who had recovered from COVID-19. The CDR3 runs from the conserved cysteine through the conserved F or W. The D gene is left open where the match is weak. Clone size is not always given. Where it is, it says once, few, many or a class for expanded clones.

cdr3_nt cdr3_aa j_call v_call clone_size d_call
TGTGCCAGCAGCTTGACGGGATATAGCACAGATACGCAGTATTTT CASSLTGYSTDTQYF TRBJ2-3 TRBV7-3 . .
TGTGCCAGTAGTGTCCGGGACAGGGCTTTCTTC CASSVRDRAFF TRBJ2-1 TRBV19 . TRBD1
TGTGCCAGTAGTATGTTTCTAGCGGGGGATAATGAGCAGTTCTTC CASSMFLAGDNEQFF TRBJ2-1 TRBV19 . TRBD2
TGTGCCAGCAGTTACCGAAGGAGTAATTCACCCCTCCACTTT CASSYRRSNSPLHF TRBJ1-6 TRBV6-5 . .
TGCGCCAGCAGCTTTGACAGGGGTGTTGAAAAACTGTTTTTT CASSFDRGVEKLFF TRBJ1-4 TRBV5-1 once TRBD1
TGTGCCAGCAGTTACGGACTGACGTTTGAAGCTTTCTTT CASSYGLTFEAFF TRBJ1-1 TRBV6-5 . .
TGTGCCAGCAGCGCTCCCGGGACAGGCACGAACACTGAAGCTTTCTTT CASSAPGTGTNTEAFF TRBJ1-1 TRBV7-9 . TRBD1
TGTGCCAGCAGCTTGGGCGGGAGGATGGCAGATACGCAGTATTTT CASSLGGRMADTQYF TRBJ2-3 TRBV5-6 . TRBD2
TGTGCCAGCAGTTTAGGACTCCCCTACGAGCAGTACTTC CASSLGLPYEQYF TRBJ2-7 TRBV12-3/TRBV12-4 . .
TGTGCCAGCAGCTCTTTCACGGGGGGTTACGAGCAGTACTTC CASSSFTGGYEQYF TRBJ2-7 TRBV7-9 . TRBD2
TGTGCCAGCAGTTCTACAGGGGCTGCTAGACATGAGCAGTTCTTC CASSSTGAARHEQFF TRBJ2-1 TRBV6-4 . TRBD1
TGTGCCAGCAGTAAATCCGGACTAGCGGGTACCTACGAGCAGTACTTC CASSKSGLAGTYEQYF TRBJ2-7 TRBV6-2/TRBV6-3 . TRBD2
TGTGCCAGCAGTTTGTGGTTGGAGGGCTCCTATAATTCACCCCTCCACTTT CASSLWLEGSYNSPLHF TRBJ1-6 TRBV28 . .
TGTGCCAGCAGCGTCCTCGCGGGCGGGGGGTACAATGAGCAGTTCTTC CASSVLAGGGYNEQFF TRBJ2-1 TRBV9 . TRBD2
TGCGCCAGCAGCCCCCATAGCGGGGGGGCCTCAGATACGCAGTATTTT CASSPHSGGASDTQYF TRBJ2-3 TRBV5-1 once TRBD2
TGTGCCAGCAGTCCCTCTAGGACTAGCTTTCGCAATGAGCAGTTCTTC CASSPSRTSFRNEQFF TRBJ2-1 TRBV28 . TRBD2
TGTGCCTGGAGTGCTGGGGGGGTCAATGAAAAACTGTTTTTT CAWSAGGVNEKLFF TRBJ1-4 TRBV30 . .
TGTGCCAGCAAAAGTAGAGCGGGAGAGTTATACGAGCAGTACTTC CASKSRAGELYEQYF TRBJ2-7 TRBV6-5 . TRBD2
TGTGCCAGCAGCTTAGCACTAGCGGCAGGGACCGGGGAGCTGTTTTTT CASSLALAAGTGELFF TRBJ2-2 TRBV7-2 . TRBD2
TGCGCCAGCAGCCACAGGGACGGGGGTTACGAGCAGTACTTC CASSHRDGGYEQYF TRBJ2-7 TRBV4-1 . .
TGTGCCAGCCGAACTAGCGGGGAGTACCAAGAGACCCAGTACTTC CASRTSGEYQETQYF TRBJ2-5 TRBV27 . TRBD2
TGTGCTAGTGGTTTGGAAAAATACCCACGTGGACAGGGTGGGAATGAGCAGTTCTTC CASGLEKYPRGQGGNEQFF TRBJ2-1 TRBV12-5 . TRBD1
TGCAGTGCTAGTGGCACAGTCAGCAATCAGCCCCAGCATTTT CSASGTVSNQPQHF TRBJ1-5 TRBV20-1 . .
TGTGCCAGCAGTTACTCGATTTGGGGGGATAGCAATCAGCCCCAGCATTTT CASSYSIWGDSNQPQHF TRBJ1-5 TRBV6-2/TRBV6-3 . .
TGTGCCAGCAGTTACTCGAGAGACAGGGTCTACAATGAGCAGTTCTTC CASSYSRDRVYNEQFF TRBJ2-1 TRBV6-5 once TRBD1
TGTGCCAGCAGTTCCCGAAGCGGTCTTTATAATTCACCCCTCCACTTT CASSSRSGLYNSPLHF TRBJ1-6 TRBV27 . .
TGCGCCAGCAGCTTGATCGGGACTAGCGGGATTACCACCGGGGAGCTGTTTTTT CASSLIGTSGITTGELFF TRBJ2-2 TRBV5-1 . TRBD2
TGTGCCAGCAGCCCGGGACAGGGGTTATCTGAAGCTTTCTTT CASSPGQGLSEAFF TRBJ1-1 TRBV6-5 . TRBD1
TGTGCCAGCAGCTTGGGCTCAGGGGTTTCCCAAGAGACCCAGTACTTC CASSLGSGVSQETQYF TRBJ2-5 TRBV5-6 once .
TGTGCCAGCAGTCATCAGGGGGAAAAACTGTTTTTT CASSHQGEKLFF TRBJ1-4 TRBV6-5 . .
TGTGCCACCAGCAGAACCGGGACACTCTATGGCTACACCTTC CATSRTGTLYGYTF TRBJ1-2 TRBV15 . .
TGTGCTAGTGGTTTGGTATTTTCAGGGTCTGGAAACACCATATATTTT CASGLVFSGSGNTIYF TRBJ1-3 TRBV12-5 . .
TGTGCCAGCAGCCACCTAGGACAGGTAGGCGCTTTCTTT CASSHLGQVGAFF TRBJ1-1 TRBV14 . TRBD1
TGTGCCAGCAGTTACGGGACTAGGGACGAGCAGTACTTC CASSYGTRDEQYF TRBJ2-7 TRBV27 . TRBD2
TGTGCCTGGAGTGGAGTGGTAGCTCCCGGGGAGCTGTTTTTT CAWSGVVAPGELFF TRBJ2-2 TRBV30 once .
TGCGCCAGCAGCACAGGGGACGAGCAGTACTTC CASSTGDEQYF TRBJ2-7 TRBV4-1 few TRBD1
TGCGCCAGCAGCCCCTCGGTAGCGGGGAGGACAGATACGCAGTATTTT CASSPSVAGRTDTQYF TRBJ2-3 TRBV5-1 . TRBD2
TGTGCCAGCAGCTTAGCTGGGGCGAAAGAGACCCAGTACTTC CASSLAGAKETQYF TRBJ2-5 TRBV7-2 . .
TGTGCCAGCAGCTCGGACAGGGGATTATCCTACGAGCAGTACTTC CASSSDRGLSYEQYF TRBJ2-7 TRBV7-9 . TRBD1
TGTGCCAGCAGTCCGTCCTGGGGGGAGGAGGAGACCCAGTACTTC CASSPSWGEEETQYF TRBJ2-5 TRBV27 . .
TGTGCCAGCAGGGGGGGGAACACTGAAGCTTTCTTT CASRGGNTEAFF TRBJ1-1 TRBV12-3/TRBV12-4 . .
TGTGCCAGTAGTATGTTGTATCGGCAGGGAATAGATACGCAGTATTTT CASSMLYRQGIDTQYF TRBJ2-3 TRBV19 . .
TGTGCCAGCAGCACCAAGGGGGTACGCGTCACCGGGGAGCTGTTTTTT CASSTKGVRVTGELFF TRBJ2-2 TRBV9 . .
TGTGCCAGCCGGGTTGGAGGCGCCAATCAGCCCCAGCATTTT CASRVGGANQPQHF TRBJ1-5 TRBV28 . .
TGTGCCACCAGCAGAGATCGGGGGGAGACCCAGTACTTC CATSRDRGETQYF TRBJ2-5 TRBV15 . .
TGCAGCGTGTTTGGACAGGGGGCGCGTGAGCAGTACTTC CSVFGQGAREQYF TRBJ2-7 TRBV29-1 . TRBD1
TGCAGCGTTGAAGGCCGACAGCGCGCCGAAGCTTTCTTT CSVEGRQRAEAFF TRBJ1-1 TRBV29-1 . .
TGTGCCAGCAGCCATCAGGGGTATGGGGAGACCCAGTACTTC CASSHQGYGETQYF TRBJ2-5 TRBV5-8 . .
TGCGCCAGCAGCTTGTTACAGGGGGCTAATAATTCACCCCTCCACTTT CASSLLQGANNSPLHF TRBJ1-6 TRBV5-1 . TRBD1